The next 2 T cell receptor beta chains were all read from a single sample in a study of vaccination effects on CD4 cells after COVID-19. Prior to sequencing, the ViraFEST assay stimulated PBMC with viral peptide pools, which expanded the antigen-specific CD4+ T cells. Cultured cells yielded isolated CD4+ T cells after less than 11 days. The person's infection with SARS-CoV-2, confirmed by PCR, took place between March and December 2020. Profiling relied on immunoSEQ multiplex PCR, and the TCRdb table lists in-frame clones only, not all of them. The sample records 55,000 to 90,000 clones, 73% being singletons. These receptors' targets are unknown. Sequenced material: CD4+ T cells from PBMCs cultured with HIV peptides, taken before COVID-19 vaccination. The subset denotes: HIV-1 Nef peptide pool negative control/reference culture. The receptors were sampled from a human donor who had a prior SARS-CoV-2 infection.

This clone appeared a few times. The CDR3 is CATGERSGDTDTQYF. CDR3 DNA sequence: TGTGCCACCGGAGAGCGGAGTGGGGACACAGATACGCAGTATTTT. The chain is built from TRBV24-1 and TRBJ2-3; D is possibly TRBD2 (5 bases). This CDR3 has 15 residues. Germline-derived CDR1 and CDR2 are KGHDR and SFDVKD. V was cut by 9 bases and J by 2 bases, with 17 bases left in between.

The genes are TRBV6-1 and TRBJ2-1, with 12 nucleotides matching TRBD2. The CDR3 runs to 16 residues. Trimming removed 4 bases from V and 4 bases from J; junction bases left unmatched: 5. Germline V CDR1 and CDR2: MNHNS, SASEGT. This CDR3 reads CASSGRTSGAYNEQFF. The CDR3 coding sequence is TGTGCCAGCAGTGGCAGGACTAGCGGGGCTTACAATGAGCAGTTCTTC.